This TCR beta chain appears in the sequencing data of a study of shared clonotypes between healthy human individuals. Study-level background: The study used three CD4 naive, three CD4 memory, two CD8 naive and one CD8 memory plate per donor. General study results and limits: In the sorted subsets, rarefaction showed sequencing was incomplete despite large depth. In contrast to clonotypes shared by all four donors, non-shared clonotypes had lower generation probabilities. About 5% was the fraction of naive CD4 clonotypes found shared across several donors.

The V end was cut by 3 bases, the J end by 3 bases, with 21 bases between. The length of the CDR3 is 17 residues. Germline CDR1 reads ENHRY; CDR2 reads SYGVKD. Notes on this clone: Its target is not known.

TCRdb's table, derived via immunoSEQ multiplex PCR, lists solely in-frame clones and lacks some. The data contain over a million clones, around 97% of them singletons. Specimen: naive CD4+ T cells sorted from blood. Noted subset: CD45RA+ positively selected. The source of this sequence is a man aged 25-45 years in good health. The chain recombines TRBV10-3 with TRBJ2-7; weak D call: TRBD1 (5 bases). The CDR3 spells CAISDIDSAPPVYEQYF. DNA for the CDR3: TGTGCCATCAGTGATATCGACAGTGCTCCGCCCGTCTACGAGCAGTACTTC.